The 20 T cell receptor beta chains in this list originate from one sample, sequenced in a study of OX40 agonist ivuxolimab in advanced cancers. Here immunoSEQ multiplex PCR was the method, and the copy in TCRdb shows in-frame clones only, minus some. The table lists tens of thousands of clones, more than 80% of them singletons, with about 2% in the top ten. Material: CD4+ or CD8+ T cells sorted from blood, obtained in a trial of the OX40 agonist ivuxolimab. These TCRs come from an adult with an advanced solid tumor such as melanoma, head and neck, liver or kidney cancer.

The chain employs TRBV5-6 and TRBJ2-7, with D perhaps assigned TRBD1 or TRBD2 (5 bases each). Trimming removed 4 bases from V and 5 bases from J, with 16 bases in between. The CDR3 has 14 residues. Germline V gives CDR1 SGHDT, CDR2 YYEEEE. In nucleotides, the CDR3 is TGTGCCAGCAGCGTTCCGGGACCCTGGAACGAGCAGTACTTC. Encoded protein: CASSVPGPWNEQYF.

This clone was observed once. V is TRBV4-3 and J is TRBJ1-2; D unresolved. This CDR3 contains 15 residues. Trimming pared 0 bases from V and 4 bases from J, leaving 12 bases between. The germline gives CDR1 LGHNA, CDR2 YSLEER. The CDR3 sequence is CASSQDHGNLYGYTF. CDR3 DNA: TGCGCCAGCAGCCAAGACCACGGAAACCTCTATGGCTACACCTTC.

V gene TRBV5-5 combines with J gene TRBJ1-5; D is possibly TRBD1 (5 bases). Between the trimmed V and J ends, which lost 3 bases and 0 bases, there was a span of 10 bases. The CDR3 loop spans 15 amino acids. The germline gives CDR1 SGHKS, CDR2 YYEKEE (reference sequence). CDR3 loop: CASSSRGDSNQPQHF. CDR3 coding DNA: TGTGCCAGCAGCTCACGGGGCGATAGCAATCAGCCCCAGCATTTT.

The V gene is TRBV28, the J gene TRBJ1-2, with a weak D call TRBD1 (6 bases). Per germline, CDR1 MDHEN and CDR2 SYDVKM. The ends were cut back, 5 bases at V and 4 bases at J, with 17 bases in the middle. This CDR3 spans 15 amino acids. Written as DNA, the CDR3 is TGTGCCAGCAGTGGGGGCCGCCGAGGGGCCTATGGCTACACCTTC. It codes for CASSGGRRGAYGYTF.

The chain joins TRBV7-6 to TRBJ1-4; D not resolved. This CDR3 spans 16 amino acids. Germline CDR1 SGHVS, CDR2 FNYEAQ. Trimming shortened V by 3 bases and J by 8 bases, and 19 bases separated the two germline ends. The CDR3 loop reads CASSFLGEGGGEKLFF. The DNA for the CDR3 is TGTGCCAGCAGCTTTCTCGGGGAGGGAGGAGGAGAAAAACTGTTTTTT.

The chain joins TRBV7-6 to TRBJ2-5; tentatively, D is TRBD1 (5 bases). The CDR3 has 13 residues. Trimming pared 3 bases from V and 4 bases from J, leaving 9 bases between. Germline V gene lookup returns CDR1 SGHVS and CDR2 FNYEAQ. CDR3 nucleotides: TGTGCCAGCAGCTTCGTAAGGGGAGAGACCCAGTACTTC. Translating it yields CASSFVRGETQYF.

The chain combines TRBV5-1 with TRBJ2-6, with a tentative D call TRBD1 (6 bases). This CDR3 has 18 residues. CDR1 is SGHRS, CDR2 YFSETQ, per germline. V was shortened by 0 bases and J by 2 bases, with 15 bases between the two germline ends. In DNA, the CDR3 is TGCGCCAGCAGCTTGGTAGGGGGTACAATCCCTGGGGCCAACGTCCTGACTTTC. This sequence encodes CASSLVGGTIPGANVLTF.

The rearrangement joins TRBV18 to TRBJ2-5; 15 bases fit TRBD2. Per germline, CDR1 KGHSH and CDR2 LQKENI. V lost 3 bases to trimming and J lost 5 bases; unmatched junction nucleotides: 1. The CDR3 has 15 amino acids. DNA for the CDR3: TGTGCCAGCTCACCCGGGACTAGCGGGAGGGAGACCCAGTACTTC. Its protein is CASSPGTSGRETQYF.

The chain recombines TRBV12-5 with TRBJ2-1, with 10 bases lining up with TRBD2. Germline CDR1 and CDR2: LGHNT and FRNRAP. Losses at the gene ends were 3 bases for V and 2 bases for J; bases not matched to a gene: 1. The CDR3 extends over 15 amino acids. The CDR3: CASGLAGGPYNEQFF. CDR3 DNA: TGTGCTAGTGGTTTAGCGGGAGGGCCCTACAATGAGCAGTTCTTC.

The chain employs TRBV28 and TRBJ2-2, with TRBD1 matching over 9 bases. The CDR3 runs to 15 residues. Germline assignment: CDR1 MDHEN and CDR2 SYDVKM. J lost 5 bases, V lost 2 bases, and 3 bases had no gene match. CDR3 coding DNA: TGTGCCAGCAGTTTAATGGGACAGGGAACCGGGGAGCTGTTTTTT. The encoded protein is CASSLMGQGTGELFF.

The chain couples TRBV5-6 to TRBJ2-7; 7 bases agree with TRBD2. The CDR3 sequence is 12 residues long. Germline CDR1 SGHDT, CDR2 YYEEEE. The V segment lost 5 bases and the J segment 6 bases; nucleotides outside the gene matches: 5. Written as DNA, the CDR3 is TGTGCCAGCAGGCGGGAGAAGGGCGAGCAGTACTTC. Translation gives CASRREKGEQYF.

The chain is built from TRBV7-2 and TRBJ2-5, with 8 bases matching TRBD1. The CDR3 length is 15 residues. Germline-derived CDR1 and CDR2 are SGHTA and FQGNSA. V was clipped by 3 bases and J by 2 bases; unmatched bases: 5. CDR3 bases: TGTGCCAGCAGCTTGATGACAGGGGCGCAAGAGACCCAGTACTTC. It yields the protein CASSLMTGAQETQYF.

The chain employs TRBV10-3 and TRBJ2-3; 10 positions match TRBD2. Trimming cost V 2 bases and J 4 bases; bases outside gene matches: 12. The CDR3 is made up of 18 amino acids. Germline loops: CDR1 ENHRY, CDR2 SYGVKD. CDR3 in DNA: TGTGCCATCAGTGAGCCCGGAAGCGGGAGGGCCGCCGCAGATACGCAGTATTTT. Its protein is CAISEPGSGRAAADTQYF.

The gene calls are TRBV4-2 and TRBJ1-2; a possible D gene is TRBD1 (6 bases). Germline V lookup: CDR1 LGHNA, CDR2 YNFKEQ. This CDR3 spans 15 amino acids. Trimming left V 4 bases short and J 8 bases short, with 20 bases between. CDR3 in amino acids: CASSLTPADSYGYTF. The CDR3 DNA sequence: TGTGCCAGCAGCCTCACGCCGGCGGACAGTTACGGCTACACCTTC.

The J gene is TRBJ1-5, the V gene TRBV28, with D unclear. V gave up 8 bases and J gave up 0 bases, with 11 bases separating them. This CDR3 contains 14 residues. The germline V gene encodes CDR1 MDHEN and CDR2 SYDVKM. The chain's CDR3 is CASGTMDSNQPQHF. CDR3 sequence (DNA): TGTGCCAGCGGCACAATGGATAGCAATCAGCCCCAGCATTTT.

V gene TRBV19 combines with J gene TRBJ2-1; D is ambiguous. This CDR3 is built from 18 residues. Germline CDR1 reads LNHDA; CDR2 reads SQIVND (reference sequence). V shed 5 bases and J shed 3 bases, with 23 bases lying between them. The CDR3 DNA is TGTGCCAGTAGTGCCCCCAGGAATTCTAGAGGTAGCTACAATGAGCAGTTCTTC. This sequence encodes CASSAPRNSRGSYNEQFF.

This chain joins TRBV7-2 and TRBJ2-1, with 8 bases aligning to TRBD1. Germline CDR1 and CDR2: SGHTA and FQGNSA. The CDR3 contains 13 residues. The junction had 12 bases not matched to a gene; V was cut back by 5 bases and J by 15 bases. Here the CDR3 DNA reads TGTGCCAGCAGCCAAATGAGGGGGACAGGTTTGTTCTTC. It codes for CASSQMRGTGLFF.

This rearrangement joins TRBV5-1 to TRBJ1-5, with D unresolved. The CDR3 covers 15 residues. Trimming took 0 bases from V and 1 from J, leaving 8 bases between them. Per the germline V gene, CDR1 is SGHRS and CDR2 is YFSETQ. CDR3: CASSLVPGSNQPQHF. The CDR3 region has the DNA TGCGCCAGCAGCTTGGTGCCAGGAAGCAATCAGCCCCAGCATTTT.

The rearrangement uses TRBV7-6 and TRBJ2-5; TRBD2 matches at 9 bases. Unmatched junction bases numbered 2, after V lost 8 bases and J lost 4 bases. Germline CDR1 and CDR2: SGHVS and FNYEAQ. The CDR3 loop spans 12 amino acids. CDR3 amino acids: CASAGGTETQYF. The CDR3 DNA sequence: TGTGCCAGCGCGGGGGGGACAGAGACCCAGTACTTC.

This clone was seen a single time. V is TRBV4-2 and J is TRBJ2-1, with D perhaps matching TRBD1 or TRBD2 (6 bases each). CDR3 length: 15 amino acids. Germline V lookup: CDR1 LGHNA, CDR2 YNFKEQ. V lost 0 bases and J 8 bases, leaving 14 bases between the germline ends. In DNA, the CDR3 is TGTGCCAGCAGCCAAGAAGGGGCAGGGGAGGATGAGCAGTTCTTC. Residues: CASSQEGAGEDEQFF.